The sequence of this TCR beta chain was determined in a study of blood T cell repertoires in COVID-19. Study as a whole: Samples came from the United States, Italy and Spain, spanning acute and convalescent COVID-19. PBMCs, B-cell-depleted T cells, or T cells were the source of the cDNA or gDNA that made up the material.

CDR1 and CDR2 from the germline V gene are MDHEN and SYDVKM. Trimming took off 5 bases at V and 0 bases at J, with 10 bases between the two ends. The CDR3 loop spans 14 amino acids. Data came from immunoSEQ multiplex PCR; TCRdb stores just in-frame clones and leaves some out. Seen here are hundreds of thousands of clones, less than 90% observed once, and the top ten hold 15% to 20%. The rearrangement joins TRBV28 to TRBJ1-2; D remains unclear. Sequencing used peripheral blood. The receptor was isolated from a woman older than 75 with active or convalescent COVID-19. The CDR3 nucleotides are TGTGCCAGCAGTCCCGGGTTTCCTAACTATGGCTACACCTTC. This gives the protein CASSPGFPNYGYTF.